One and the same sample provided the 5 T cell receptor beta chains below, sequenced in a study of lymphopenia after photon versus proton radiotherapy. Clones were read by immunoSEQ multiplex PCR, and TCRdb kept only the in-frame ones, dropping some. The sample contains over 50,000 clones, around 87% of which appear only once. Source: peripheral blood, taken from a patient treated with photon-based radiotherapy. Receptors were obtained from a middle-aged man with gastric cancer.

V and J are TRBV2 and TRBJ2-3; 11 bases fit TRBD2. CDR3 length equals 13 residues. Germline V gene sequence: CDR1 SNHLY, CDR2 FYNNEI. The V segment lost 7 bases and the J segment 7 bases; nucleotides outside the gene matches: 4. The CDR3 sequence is CASTGTSGNTQYF. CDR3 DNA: TGTGCCAGCACTGGGACTAGCGGAAATACGCAGTATTTT.

The CDR3 here is CASSLARDRPTNEKLFF. CDR3 sequence (DNA): TGTGCCAGCAGCTTAGCGAGGGACAGACCAACTAATGAAAAACTGTTTTTT. V and J are TRBV7-2 and TRBJ1-4; 7 positions match TRBD1. The CDR3 runs 17 residues. J gave up 0 bases and V 0 bases, and 4 bases lay outside the gene matches. Germline V gene sequence: CDR1 SGHTA, CDR2 FQGNSA.

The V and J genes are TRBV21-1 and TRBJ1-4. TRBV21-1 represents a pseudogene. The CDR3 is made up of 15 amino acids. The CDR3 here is CASSREDGINEKLFF. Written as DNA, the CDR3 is TGTGCCAGCAGCCGGGAAGACGGAATTAATGAAAAACTGTTTTTT.

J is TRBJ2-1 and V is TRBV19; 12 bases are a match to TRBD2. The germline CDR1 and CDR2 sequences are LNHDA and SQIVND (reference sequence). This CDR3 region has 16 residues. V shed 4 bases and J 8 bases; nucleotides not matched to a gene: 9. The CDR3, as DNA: TGTGCCAGTAGTACCGGGACTAGCGGGCGTACGGATGAGCAGTTCTTC. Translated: CASSTGTSGRTDEQFF.

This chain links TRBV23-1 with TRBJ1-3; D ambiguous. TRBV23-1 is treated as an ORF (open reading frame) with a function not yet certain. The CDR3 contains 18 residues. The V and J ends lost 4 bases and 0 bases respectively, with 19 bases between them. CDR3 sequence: CASSRHFGLGISGNTIYF. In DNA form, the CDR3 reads TGCGCCAGCAGTCGCCATTTTGGTTTGGGAATCTCTGGAAACACCATATATTTT.